The 24 T cell receptor beta chains below come from one sample, sequenced in a study of shared clonotypes between healthy human individuals. Only in-frame clones appear in the TCRdb table, and some are missing; sequencing was by immunoSEQ multiplex PCR. The data show 450,000 to 500,000 clones, approximately 78% seen once. Sequenced material: PBMCs. The receptors derive from a woman aged 40 to 55 in good health. Some clones in this sample may be carry-over from other donors' samples.

The chain joins TRBV10-3 to TRBJ2-1; 7 bases line up with TRBD1. The V segment lost 4 bases and the J segment 0 bases; nucleotides outside the gene matches: 6. The germline V gene encodes CDR1 ENHRY and CDR2 SYGVKD. The CDR3 runs to 16 residues. CDR3 loop: CAISVWDSSSYNEQFF. CDR3 in DNA: TGTGCCATCAGTGTTTGGGACAGTAGCTCCTACAATGAGCAGTTCTTC.

As regards this clone: Other DNA sequences in this sample translate to the same CDR3. V gene TRBV5-4 combines with J gene TRBJ2-7, with 8 bases aligning to TRBD2. Germline CDR1 and CDR2: SGHNT and YYREEE (reference sequence). V shed 0 bases, J shed 4 bases, and the junction held 3 bases outside the gene matches. The CDR3 is 14 residues long. The CDR3 DNA reads as TGTGCCAGCAGCTTGGGAAGCGGGAGTTACGAGCAGTACTTC. This codes for CASSLGSGSYEQYF.

The chain combines TRBV30 with TRBJ2-1; 7 bases are shared with TRBD2. With 4 bases clipped from V and 0 bases from J, the junction kept 6 bases outside the gene matches. Germline V CDR1 and CDR2: GTSNPN, SVGIG (reference sequence). The CDR3 consists of 15 residues. CDR3 in amino acids: CAWNSGGSSYNEQFF. The CDR3 DNA reads as TGTGCCTGGAACTCCGGCGGGAGCTCCTACAATGAGCAGTTCTTC. Full variable domain (remainder filled in from reference TRBV30 and TRBJ2-1): SQTIHQWPATLVQPVGSPLSLECTVEGTSNPNLYWYRQAAGRGLQLLFYSVGIGQISSEVPQNLSASRPQDRQFILSSKKLLLSDSGFYLCAWNSGGSSYNEQFFGPGTRLTVL.

The count of this clone is one. The V and J genes are TRBV6-1 and TRBJ2-1, with no clear D. Per the germline V gene, CDR1 is MNHNS and CDR2 is SASEGT. This CDR3 is built from 15 residues. V lost 1 base and J 0 bases, leaving 7 bases between the germline ends. DNA of the CDR3: TGTGCCAGCAGTGAAGTCGGCAGCTCCTACAATGAGCAGTTCTTC. It translates to CASSEVGSSYNEQFF.

V gene TRBV9 combines with J gene TRBJ1-4, with 10 bases lining up with TRBD1. The CDR3 has 15 residues. Germline values: CDR1 SGDLS, CDR2 YYNGEE. V dropped 4 bases and J dropped 5; count of bases not matched to a gene: 5. CDR3 protein: CASSFGQGGNEKLFF. The DNA of the CDR3 is TGTGCCAGCAGCTTCGGACAGGGGGGGAATGAAAAACTGTTTTTT.

The table lists this clone with a few counts. This chain joins TRBV5-1 and TRBJ1-2; TRBD1 agrees at 8 bases. The CDR3 is made up of 14 amino acids. The germline CDR1 and CDR2 sequences are SGHRS and YFSETQ. V trimming: 5 bases; J trimming: 5 bases; junction bases outside the gene matches: 8. This chain's CDR3 is CASRTRQGKYGYTF. As DNA, the CDR3 is TGCGCCAGCAGGACCAGACAGGGGAAGTATGGCTACACCTTC.

The rearrangement links TRBV9 to TRBJ2-3; 12 nucleotides match TRBD2. Germline CDR1 reads SGDLS; CDR2 reads YYNGEE. V lost 2 bases and J lost 2; bases outside the gene matches: 6. CDR3 length: 17 residues. CDR3 region: CASSVASGRALTDTQYF. The DNA for the CDR3 is TGTGCCAGCAGCGTGGCTAGCGGGAGGGCCCTCACAGATACGCAGTATTTT.

This chain connects TRBV10-1 to TRBJ2-3, with D unresolved. The V end was cut by 3 bases, the J end by 7 bases, with 5 bases between. Germline lookup yields CDR1 WNHNN and CDR2 SYGVQD (reference sequence). This CDR3 region has 11 residues. In DNA, the CDR3 is TGCGCCAGCAGTGATGTGTATACGCAGTATTTT. As protein: CASSDVYTQYF.

CDR3 sequence: CASSDPAYIGGYTF. In nucleotides, the CDR3 is TGTGCCAGCAGTGACCCTGCCTACATTGGCGGCTACACCTTC. This chain connects TRBV28 to TRBJ1-2; no definite D call. V was clipped by 5 bases and J by 8 bases, with 18 bases between them. The CDR3 is 14 amino acids. In germline, CDR1 is MDHEN, CDR2 SYDVKM.

This clone was picked up many times. Other DNA sequences in the sample encode the same CDR3. The rearrangement joins TRBV30 to TRBJ2-5; either TRBD1 or TRBD2 may supply D (5 bases each). The CDR3 covers 14 residues. CDR1 is GTSNPN, CDR2 SVGIG, per germline (reference sequence). Between the trimmed V and J ends, which lost 1 base and 1 base, there was a span of 10 bases. The CDR3 region is CAWSGGNPQETQYF. CDR3 bases: TGTGCCTGGAGTGGGGGGAACCCCCAAGAGACCCAGTACTTC.

This chain uses TRBV28 with TRBJ2-3, with 11 nucleotides matching TRBD2. This CDR3 region has 17 residues. The germline V gene encodes CDR1 MDHEN and CDR2 SYDVKM. V shed 1 base, J shed 2 bases, and the junction held 5 bases outside the gene matches. CDR3 sequence: CASSLFYSGRATDTQYF. CDR3 in DNA: TGTGCCAGCAGTTTATTCTATAGCGGGAGGGCCACAGATACGCAGTATTTT.

This clone was found a few times. The chain recombines TRBV5-4 with TRBJ2-1; possible D gene TRBD2, 5 bases. Germline CDR1 reads SGHNT; CDR2 reads YYREEE (reference sequence). The CDR3 extends over 14 amino acids. V was shortened by 4 bases and J by 10 bases, with 18 bases between the two germline ends. The CDR3 loop reads CASSREGGAREQFF. For the CDR3, the DNA is TGTGCCAGCAGCCGGGAAGGAGGAGCGCGGGAGCAGTTCTTC.

The rearrangement links TRBV5-1 to TRBJ2-1; the D is unclear. Per germline, CDR1 SGHRS and CDR2 YFSETQ. Trimming took 0 bases from V and 3 from J, leaving 7 bases between them. The CDR3 spans 14 residues. Written as DNA, the CDR3 is TGCGCCAGCAGCTTGGCCCCGTACTACAATGAGCAGTTCTTC. As protein: CASSLAPYYNEQFF.

The rearrangement uses TRBV10-3 and TRBJ2-5; D remains unclear. Germline CDR1 ENHRY, CDR2 SYGVKD. The CDR3 extends over 12 amino acids. Trimming removed 5 bases at V and 2 bases at J, with 6 bases between. CDR3 sequence (DNA): TGTGCCATCAGTCGGTCTCAAGAGACCCAGTACTTC. The encoded protein is CAISRSQETQYF.

A word on this clone: With a far larger clone one base away, a read error is the likely cause. Other DNA sequences in this specimen translate into the identical CDR3. This rearrangement joins TRBV28 to TRBJ1-4; maybe TRBD1 (6 bases). The CDR3 extends over 15 amino acids. Looked up from germline, CDR1 is MDHEN and CDR2 is SYDVKM. Trimming shortened V by 6 bases and J by 5 bases, and 16 bases separated the two germline ends. CDR3 amino acids: CASSSPTGANEKLFF. CDR3 DNA: TGTGCCAGCAGCTCCCCGACAGGTGCAAATGAAAAACTGTTTTTT.

J is TRBJ2-5 and V is TRBV30, with D possibly TRBD1 on 5 matching bases. Germline-derived CDR1 and CDR2 are GTSNPN and SVGIG (reference sequence). V was shortened by 2 bases and J by 7 bases, with 17 bases between the two germline ends. This CDR3 is built from 14 residues. CDR3 sequence: CAWSMSLTQGTQYF. The DNA for the CDR3 is TGTGCCTGGAGTATGAGTCTCACTCAGGGGACCCAGTACTTC.

The J gene is TRBJ2-1, the V gene TRBV7-6; D call uncertain. V was cut by 4 bases and J by 4 bases, with 8 bases left in between. Germline CDR1 SGHVS, CDR2 FNYEAQ. The CDR3 loop spans 13 amino acids. The CDR3 nucleotides read TGTGCCAGCAGCTCGAAGGGATACAATGAGCAGTTCTTC. Translation: CASSSKGYNEQFF.

The chain joins TRBV29-1 to TRBJ2-7; the match to TRBD2 covers 9 bases. V shed 1 base, J shed 3 bases, and the junction held 4 bases outside the gene matches. CDR1 and CDR2 (germline): SQVTM, ANQGSEA. This CDR3 has 14 residues. CDR3 residues: CSVEGAGGIYEQYF. CDR3 coding DNA: TGCAGCGTTGAAGGGGCGGGAGGGATCTACGAGCAGTACTTC.

V gene TRBV19 combines with J gene TRBJ2-3; possibly TRBD1 for D (5 bases). This CDR3 has 14 amino acids. Germline V gives CDR1 LNHDA, CDR2 SQIVND (reference sequence). V was cut by 3 bases and J by 6 bases, with 13 bases left in between. Here the CDR3 DNA reads TGTGCCAGTAGTATGGGGCAGGTTGGGGATACGCAGTATTTT. Translated, it gives CASSMGQVGDTQYF.

The chain is built from TRBV27 and TRBJ2-3; TRBD2 matches at 11 bases. The CDR3 runs 18 residues. Germline-derived CDR1 and CDR2 are MNHEY and SMNVEV (reference sequence). The V and J ends lost 2 bases and 2 bases, in that order; junction bases with no gene match: 9. The CDR3 region is CASSLTVGTSGPTDTQYF. DNA of the CDR3: TGTGCCAGCAGTTTAACCGTCGGGACTAGCGGACCCACAGATACGCAGTATTTT.

The V gene is TRBV28, the J gene TRBJ2-4, with 7 bases matching TRBD2. V was clipped by 7 bases and J by 5 bases; unmatched bases: 8. The CDR3 loop spans 14 amino acids. Germline assignment: CDR1 MDHEN and CDR2 SYDVKM. CDR3 in amino acids: CASNRVGGENIQYF. Here the CDR3 DNA reads TGTGCCAGCAACCGCGTGGGGGGGGAAAACATTCAGTACTTC. The variable domain in full, completed from reference TRBV28 and TRBJ2-4, reads DVKVTQSSRYLVKRTGEKVFLECVQDMDHENMFWYRQDPGLGLRLIYFSYDVKMKEKGDIPEGYSVSREKKERFSLILESASTNQTSMYLCASNRVGGENIQYFGAGTRLSVL.

The chain combines TRBV5-1 with TRBJ2-5; 7 bases agree with TRBD1. The CDR3 spans 13 residues. Germline lookup yields CDR1 SGHRS and CDR2 YFSETQ. Trimming cost V 9 bases and J 5 bases; bases outside gene matches: 10. CDR3: CATATGMGETQYF. CDR3 nucleotide sequence: TGCGCCACCGCGACAGGGATGGGCGAGACCCAGTACTTC.

This clone was found many times. This specimen includes other DNA sequences encoding the same CDR3. CDR3 sequence (DNA): TGTGCCAGCAGCCCCGGGACGGCGAACACTGAAGCTTTCTTT. It translates to CASSPGTANTEAFF. The chain joins TRBV7-2 to TRBJ1-1, with D perhaps matching TRBD1 (5 bases). The ends were cut back, 5 bases at V and 1 base at J, with 11 bases in the middle. CDR1 and CDR2 (germline): SGHTA, FQGNSA. CDR3 length: 14 amino acids.

The CDR3 region is CASRGQVGNEQFF. For the CDR3, the DNA is TGTGCCAGCAGGGGACAGGTTGGCAATGAGCAGTTCTTC. This sequence joins TRBV2 and TRBJ2-1; 8 nucleotides agree with TRBD1. V lost 6 bases and J lost 6; bases outside the gene matches: 4. The V gene's germline CDR1 is SNHLY and CDR2 FYNNEI. This CDR3 spans 13 amino acids. The complete variable domain, with remaining parts taken from reference TRBV2 and TRBJ2-1, reads EPEVTQTPSHQVTQMGQEVILRCVPISNHLYFYWYRQILGQKVEFLVSFYNNEISEKSEIFDDQFSVERPDGSNFTLKIRSTKLEDSAMYFCASRGQVGNEQFFGPGTRLTVL.